The present T cell receptor (beta chain) was sequenced within a study of T cells in narcolepsy. Broader study findings: Blood of same and different patients, but not healthy controls, reportedly held recurring autoreactive clonotypes. Autoreactive HCRT-specific and TRIB2-specific clonotypes were marked in same-patient CSF-versus-blood CD4+ comparisons.

V was clipped by 4 bases and J by 4 bases; unmatched bases: 6. Germline V gene sequence: CDR1 SGHRS, CDR2 YFSETQ. The CDR3 covers 14 residues. The sample holds a few counts of this clone. Its antigen is not known. Other nucleotide sequences in the sample specify the same CDR3. Some clones are missing from TCRdb's copy, which holds only in-frame ones; the method was immunoSEQ multiplex PCR. The profile shows some 32,000 clones, roughly three quarters of them singletons. The sequenced sample consisted of memory (CD45RA-) CD4+ T cells from blood. The chain recombines TRBV5-1 with TRBJ1-1; 8 nucleotides match TRBD1. This clonotype was obtained from a human donor in good health. CDR3 nucleotide sequence: TGCGCCAGCAGCGGTCGACAGGGGAGCACTGAAGCTTTCTTT. This gives the protein CASSGRQGSTEAFF.